The sequence of this T cell receptor (beta chain) was determined in a study of cytomegalovirus exposure and HLA in healthy donors. In regard to this clone: Antigen specificity is unknown.

13 Jbeta primers and 60 Vbeta primers were used for the PCR. Sequencing used immunoSEQ multiplex PCR; TCRdb keeps in-frame clones, though not all of them. Seen here are tens of thousands of clones, about four fifths observed once, and the top ten hold around 5.2%. After removal of 0 bases from V and 2 bases from J, the junction contained 6 bases not matched to a gene. There are 17 residues in the CDR3. CDR1 is SGHRS and CDR2 is YFSETQ in the germline V gene. Whole-study findings and limits: Previous analysis showed most TCR beta V segments were productive about 90% or about 30% of the time.

The sample consisted of PBMCs. This chain joins TRBV5-1 and TRBJ1-4; 8 bases map to TRBD1. The source is a woman aged 18-29 years in good health and CMV-seropositive. The CDR3 sequence: CASSLAAGGRTNEKLFF. The CDR3 DNA reads TGCGCCAGCAGCTTGGCGGCAGGGGGCCGGACTAATGAAAAACTGTTTTTT.